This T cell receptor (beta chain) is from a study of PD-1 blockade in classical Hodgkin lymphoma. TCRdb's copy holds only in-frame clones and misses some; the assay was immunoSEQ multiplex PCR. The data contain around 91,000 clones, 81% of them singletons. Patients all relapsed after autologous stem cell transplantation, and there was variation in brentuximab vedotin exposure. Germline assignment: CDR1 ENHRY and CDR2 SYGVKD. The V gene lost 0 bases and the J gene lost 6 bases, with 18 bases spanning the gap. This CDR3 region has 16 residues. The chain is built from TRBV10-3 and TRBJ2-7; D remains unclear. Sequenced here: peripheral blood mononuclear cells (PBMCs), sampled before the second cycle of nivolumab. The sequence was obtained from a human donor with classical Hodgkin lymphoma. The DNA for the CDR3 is TGTGCCATCAGTGAGTCCTGGGCCTCCGCCCCCGGCGAGCAGTACTTC. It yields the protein CAISESWASAPGEQYF.